These 4 T cell receptor beta chains were sequenced from one sample in a study of naive and memory T cell subsets. The SP2 primer and nested alpha and beta constant region primers amplified ligated cDNA in four rounds. MiXCR, applied by TCRdb to the 5' RACE reads, yields one record per CDR3 protein. In the table there are tens of thousands of distinct CDR3 sequences, less than 10% of which are singletons. The library had UMIs added by 3' ligation of an oligonucleotide to TCR cDNA. These receptor sequences come from a female donor in good health.

This clonotype was observed many times. The gene calls are TRBV28 and TRBJ2-3; TRBD1 matches 8 bases. Germline loops: CDR1 MDHEN, CDR2 SYDVKM. After removal of 6 bases from V and 2 bases from J, the junction contained 7 bases not matched to a gene. The CDR3 is 15 amino acids. The CDR3 spells CASSTLDRVTDTQYF. The CDR3, as DNA: TGTGCCAGCAGCACTCTGGACAGGGTCACAGATACGCAGTATTTT.

On this clonotype itself: At one end the junction does not follow the germline gene, possibly because of a read error. The chain has TRBV9 and TRBJ2-3; TRBD2 matches at 11 bases. In germline, CDR1 is SGDLS, CDR2 YYNGEE. CDR3 length equals 16 residues. DNA for the CDR3: TGTGCCAGCACCGACACTAGCGGGGGTGTTGCAGATACGAAGTATTTT. Protein: CASTDTSGGVADTKYF.

Many counts were recorded for this clonotype. The chain uses TRBV20-1 and TRBJ2-1; 9 bases match TRBD2. Germline values: CDR1 DFQATT, CDR2 SNEGSKA (reference sequence). With V trimmed by 3 bases and J by 0 bases, 12 bases remained unmatched. The CDR3 extends over 18 amino acids. CDR3 amino acids: CSARGTSSTLSSYNEQFF. CDR3 in DNA: TGCAGTGCTAGGGGGACTAGCAGCACTCTAAGCTCCTACAATGAGCAGTTCTTC.

There are many counts of this clonotype. The J gene is TRBJ1-4, the V gene TRBV28, with 7 bases matching TRBD1. Germline V CDR1 and CDR2: MDHEN, SYDVKM. V dropped 6 bases and J dropped 6; count of bases not matched to a gene: 10. There are 15 residues in the CDR3. The DNA of the CDR3 is TGTGCCAGCAGATTCCAAGGGGGCGCCGATGAAAAACTGTTTTTT. Amino acids: CASRFQGGADEKLFF.